This TCR beta chain comes out of a study of blood T cell repertoires in COVID-19. Patients in Seattle were enrolled during active infection, then followed longitudinally. Profiling relied on immunoSEQ multiplex PCR, and the TCRdb table lists in-frame clones only, not all of them. The table lists a few hundred thousand clones, approximately 89% of them singletons. The receptor comes from a woman in her 30s with COVID-19, enrolled during active disease. Sequenced sample: peripheral blood.

CDR3 residues: CASIPSGGQGDYGYTF. The CDR3, as DNA: TGTGCCAGCATTCCCTCAGGGGGACAGGGTGACTATGGCTACACCTTC. This rearrangement joins TRBV28 to TRBJ1-2; 9 bases line up with TRBD1. The CDR3 is 16 residues long. Per germline, CDR1 MDHEN and CDR2 SYDVKM. V lost 7 bases, J lost 3 bases, and 12 bases stayed unmatched.